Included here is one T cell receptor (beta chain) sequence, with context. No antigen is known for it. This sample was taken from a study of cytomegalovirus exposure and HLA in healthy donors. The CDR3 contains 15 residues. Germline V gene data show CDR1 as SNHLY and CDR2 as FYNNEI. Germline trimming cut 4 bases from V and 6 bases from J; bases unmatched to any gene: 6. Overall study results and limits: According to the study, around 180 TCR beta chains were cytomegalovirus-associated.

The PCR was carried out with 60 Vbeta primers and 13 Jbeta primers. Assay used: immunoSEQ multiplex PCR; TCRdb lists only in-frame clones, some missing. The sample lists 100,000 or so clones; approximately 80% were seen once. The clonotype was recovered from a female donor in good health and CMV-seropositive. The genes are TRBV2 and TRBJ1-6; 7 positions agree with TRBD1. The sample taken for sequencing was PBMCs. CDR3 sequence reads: CASSGTGVGNSPLHF. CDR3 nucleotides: TGTGCCAGCAGTGGAACAGGGGTCGGTAATTCACCCCTCCACTTT.